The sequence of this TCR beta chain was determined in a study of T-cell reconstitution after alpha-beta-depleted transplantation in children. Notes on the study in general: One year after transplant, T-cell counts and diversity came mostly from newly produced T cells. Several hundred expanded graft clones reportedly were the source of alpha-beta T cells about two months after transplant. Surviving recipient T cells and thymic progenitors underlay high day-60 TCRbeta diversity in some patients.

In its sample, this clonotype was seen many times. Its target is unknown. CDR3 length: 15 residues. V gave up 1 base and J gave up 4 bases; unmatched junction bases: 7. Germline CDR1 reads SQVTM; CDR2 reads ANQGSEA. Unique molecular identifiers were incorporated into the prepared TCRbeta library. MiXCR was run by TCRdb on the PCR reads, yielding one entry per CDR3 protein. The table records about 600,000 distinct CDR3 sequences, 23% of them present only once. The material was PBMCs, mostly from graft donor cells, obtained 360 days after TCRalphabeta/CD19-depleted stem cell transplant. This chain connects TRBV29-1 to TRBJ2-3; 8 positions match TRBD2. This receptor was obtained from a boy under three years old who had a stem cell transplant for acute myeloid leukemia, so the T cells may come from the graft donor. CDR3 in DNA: TGCAGCGTTGAAGGTGGGACTAGTATCGCAGATACGCAGTATTTT. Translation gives CSVEGGTSIADTQYF.